The present T cell receptor beta chain was sequenced within a study of blood T cell repertoires in COVID-19. CDR3 length equals 15 residues. V shed 4 bases, J shed 1 base, and the junction held 5 bases outside the gene matches. Germline V gene data show CDR1 as MDHEN and CDR2 as SYDVKM. Under the authors' procedure: Researchers report that nucleated cell counts were estimated from reference gene primer amplification. Profiled with immunoSEQ multiplex PCR; TCRdb holds only in-frame clones, not every one. The DNA gave D and trimming, while V, J and clone size come from that table. The data show about 69,000 clones, approximately 83% seen once.

The gene calls are TRBV28 and TRBJ1-1, with 8 bases that match TRBD1. Input material: peripheral blood. This receptor was taken from a man between 40 and 49 years old with COVID-19, enrolled during active disease. The CDR3 reads CASSSFQGANTEAFF. In DNA form, the CDR3 reads TGTGCCAGCAGTTCTTTCCAGGGGGCGAACACTGAAGCTTTCTTT.